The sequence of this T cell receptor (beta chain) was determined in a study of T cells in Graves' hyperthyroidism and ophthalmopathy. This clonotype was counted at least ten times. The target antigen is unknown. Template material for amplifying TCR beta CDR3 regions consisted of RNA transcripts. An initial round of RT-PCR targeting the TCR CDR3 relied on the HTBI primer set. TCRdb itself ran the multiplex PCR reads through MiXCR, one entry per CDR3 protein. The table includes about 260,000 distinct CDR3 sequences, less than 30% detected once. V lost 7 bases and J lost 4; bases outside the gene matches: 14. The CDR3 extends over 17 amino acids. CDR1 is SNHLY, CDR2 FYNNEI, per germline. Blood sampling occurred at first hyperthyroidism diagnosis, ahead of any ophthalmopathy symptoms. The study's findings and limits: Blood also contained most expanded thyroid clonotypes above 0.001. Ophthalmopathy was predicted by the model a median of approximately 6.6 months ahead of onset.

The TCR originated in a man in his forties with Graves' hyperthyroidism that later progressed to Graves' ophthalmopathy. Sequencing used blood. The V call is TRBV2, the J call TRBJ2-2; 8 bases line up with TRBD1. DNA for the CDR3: TGTGCCAGCAATAATGTGGGGACAGGAGGCGGCACCGGGGAGCTGTTTTTT. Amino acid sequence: CASNNVGTGGGTGELFF.